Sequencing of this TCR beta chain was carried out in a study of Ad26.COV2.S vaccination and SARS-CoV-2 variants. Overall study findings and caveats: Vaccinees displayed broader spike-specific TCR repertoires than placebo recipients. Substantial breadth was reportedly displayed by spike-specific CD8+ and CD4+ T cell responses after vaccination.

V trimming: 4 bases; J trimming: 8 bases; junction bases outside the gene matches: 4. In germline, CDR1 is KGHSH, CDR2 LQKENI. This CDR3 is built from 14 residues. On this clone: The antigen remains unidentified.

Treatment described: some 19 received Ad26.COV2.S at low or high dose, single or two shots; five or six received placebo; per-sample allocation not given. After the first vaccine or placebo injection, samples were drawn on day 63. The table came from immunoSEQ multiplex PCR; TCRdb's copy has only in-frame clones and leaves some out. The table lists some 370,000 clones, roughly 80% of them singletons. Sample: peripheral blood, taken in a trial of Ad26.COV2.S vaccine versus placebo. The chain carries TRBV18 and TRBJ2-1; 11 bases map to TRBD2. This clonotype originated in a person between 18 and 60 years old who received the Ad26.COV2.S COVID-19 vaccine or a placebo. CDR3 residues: CASSHGLAGHEQFF. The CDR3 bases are TGTGCCAGCTCACACGGACTAGCGGGCCATGAGCAGTTCTTC.